This TCR beta chain derives from a study of breast tumors, draining lymph nodes, adjacent tissues. Findings and caveats of the study: Tumor T cell lymph node origin was a supported hypothesis, not proven. Compared with lymph nodes, tumors were less diverse; compared with nontumor tissue, more. Most tumor T cells seemingly derive from lymph node, then expand in tumor.

Looked up from germline, CDR1 is MNHEY and CDR2 is SMNVEV (reference sequence). V shed 5 bases and J shed 5 bases, with 15 bases lying between them. This CDR3 is built from 15 residues. TCRdb re-called the multiplex PCR reads with MiXCR, one entry per CDR3 protein. Among 30,000 to 40,000 distinct CDR3 sequences listed, roughly 36% were seen once. Concerning this clonotype itself: Its antigen is not known.

Sequenced: breast tumor tissue. This receptor was obtained from a female donor with breast cancer. Some clones in this sample may be carry-over from other donors' samples. This rearrangement joins TRBV27 to TRBJ2-2; D is possibly TRBD1 (5 bases). The CDR3 DNA sequence: TGTGCCAGCAGTCCTGGAGACAGATATACCGGGGAGCTGTTTTTT. This encodes CASSPGDRYTGELFF.